This entry concerns a single T cell receptor beta chain. Antigen specificity is unknown. This entry is derived from a study of Ad26.COV2.S vaccination and SARS-CoV-2 variants. Study as a whole: Of the COV1001 trial arms, the Ad26.COV2.S arm included the donor.

Germline lookup yields CDR1 KGHDR and CDR2 SFDVKD. This CDR3 contains 14 residues. V lost 9 bases and J lost 9, with 20 bases in between. The sample's treatment: some 19 received Ad26.COV2.S at low or high dose, single or two shots; roughly five received placebo; per-sample allocation not given. Each sample was drawn 63 days after the first injection (of vaccine or placebo). Notes on the study in general: Similar non-spike TCR breadth was seen in vaccine and placebo recipients.

The protocol was immunoSEQ multiplex PCR, while the TCRdb copy is restricted to in-frame clones and leaves out a portion. The repertoire holds 440,000 or so clones, 90% seen once, with more than 3.5% in the top ten. The chain has TRBV24-1 and TRBJ1-5; tentatively, D is TRBD1 (5 bases). This receptor was obtained from a person between 18 and 65 years old who received the Ad26.COV2.S COVID-19 vaccine or a placebo. The source was peripheral blood, collected in a trial of Ad26.COV2.S vaccine versus placebo. As DNA, the CDR3 is TGTGCCACCGGGGACGCTAGAAGTATGCGGCCCCAGCATTTT. This codes for CATGDARSMRPQHF.